The clone carrying this T cell receptor beta chain was seen at least ten times. Its cognate antigen is unknown. This CDR3 has 14 amino acids. Trimming took 6 bases from V and 7 from J; bases not matched to a gene: 11. The germline gives CDR1 MNHEY, CDR2 SMNVEV (reference sequence). These data belong to a study of glioma-infiltrating T cells. Study results and caveats: Only very few CDR3 sequences appeared in both tissue and blood.

Amplification of TCR alpha and beta CDR3 regions from RNA used iRepertoire nested multiplex PCR. TCRdb used MiXCR to reprocess the multiplex PCR reads, holding one entry per CDR3 protein. Seen here are some 100,000 distinct CDR3 sequences, around a quarter observed once, and the top ten hold 35%. The chain is built from TRBV27 and TRBJ2-7; 8 positions match TRBD2. The receptor was isolated from a human donor with low-grade glioma or glioblastoma, undergoing nonglioma brain surgery, or in good health (not recorded which). The sample taken for sequencing was glioma tissue, nonneoplastic brain tissue, or PBMCs (not recorded which). The CDR3 here is CASRYSGIPWEQYF. In nucleotides, the CDR3 is TGTGCCAGCAGATATAGCGGGATCCCCTGGGAGCAGTACTTC.